This T cell receptor beta chain comes out of a study of blood T cell repertoires in COVID-19. The sample holds one count of this clone. Participants, 18 to 89 years old, spanned under 25 US areas. Assignments of participants to cohorts depended upon their own reported clinical history. Symptom resolution, clearance, or two negative PCRs marked donors in Cohort 3 as recovered. The V gene lost 4 bases and the J gene lost 7 bases, with 17 bases spanning the gap. From germline, CDR1 is LGHNA and CDR2 YSLEER. The CDR3 is made up of 15 amino acids. Original data processing: By means of reference gene primer amplification, nucleated cell counts were estimated. The repertoire was sequenced with immunoSEQ multiplex PCR; TCRdb's copy has only in-frame clones and lacks some. V, J and clone size are those of that table, while D and trimming were read from the DNA. Of around 300,000 clones in the sample, around 90% were seen once.

The receptor comes from a middle-aged woman who had recovered from COVID-19. The chain is built from TRBV4-3 and TRBJ2-1; tentatively, D is TRBD2 (5 bases). Sequencing input: PBMCs or T cells enriched from blood (not recorded which). CDR3 sequence reads: CASSPYSTSLNEQFF. The CDR3 coding sequence is TGCGCCAGCAGCCCTTATTCCACTAGTCTTAATGAGCAGTTCTTC.